Listed here are 15 T cell receptor beta chains from one sample, sequenced in a study of identical twins. Using its own MiXCR run on the 5' RACE reads, TCRdb lists one record per CDR3 protein. The sample has roughly 1,500,000 distinct CDR3 sequences; less than 35% are singletons. Sequencing input: cord blood. The origin of the receptors is a newborn girl in good health.

The chain uses TRBV4-2 and TRBJ2-3, with TRBD2 identical over 10 bases. V lost 2 bases, J lost 0 bases, and 5 bases stayed unmatched. Germline CDR1 LGHNA, CDR2 YNFKEQ. CDR3 size: 17 residues. DNA for the CDR3: TGTGCCAGCAGCCAACCACTAGCGGGGACTAGCACAGATACGCAGTATTTT. Its protein is CASSQPLAGTSTDTQYF.

The chain joins TRBV4-2 to TRBJ2-7; D is perhaps TRBD2 (6 bases). The CDR3 runs to 15 residues. V gave up 0 bases and J gave up 7 bases, with 16 bases separating them. CDR1 is LGHNA, CDR2 YNFKEQ, per germline. The CDR3 loop is CASSQDGTAYNEQYF. In nucleotides, the CDR3 is TGTGCCAGCAGCCAAGACGGGACTGCCTACAATGAGCAGTACTTC.

The V call is TRBV20-1, the J call TRBJ1-2, with 9 bases lining up with TRBD1. The CDR3 runs to 16 residues. Germline V gives CDR1 DFQATT, CDR2 SNEGSKA (reference sequence). Germline trimming cut 0 bases from V and 4 bases from J; bases unmatched to any gene: 9. The DNA for the CDR3 is TGCAGTGCTAGAGATTTCCGCCTGACAGGGGGCTATGGCTACACCTTC. It specifies CSARDFRLTGGYGYTF.

The chain is built from TRBV20-1 and TRBJ2-7, with a tentative D call TRBD2 (6 bases). CDR1 and CDR2 from the germline V gene are DFQATT and SNEGSKA (reference sequence). V was trimmed by 2 bases and J by 4 bases, leaving 18 bases between them. The CDR3 covers 15 residues. This CDR3 reads CSARLPGGNDYEQYF. Written as DNA, the CDR3 is TGCAGTGCTAGATTGCCTGGCGGGAACGATTACGAGCAGTACTTC.

This clonotype turned up a few times. This chain connects TRBV28 to TRBJ2-2, with D possibly TRBD1 on 6 matching bases. The V end lost 5 bases, the J end lost 7 bases, and 11 bases lay between the germline ends. From germline, CDR1 is MDHEN and CDR2 SYDVKM. This CDR3 has 13 amino acids. CDR3 region: CASSRQENGELFF. In DNA, the CDR3 is TGTGCCAGCAGTCGACAGGAAAACGGGGAGCTGTTTTTT.

This clonotype was observed a few times. The rearrangement uses TRBV6-5 and TRBJ1-6; weak D call: TRBD1 (6 bases). The CDR3 runs 14 residues. V lost 5 bases and J lost 8, with 13 bases in between. The germline V gene has CDR1 MNHEY and CDR2 SVGAGI. The CDR3 DNA follows: TGTGCCAGCAGTCGGGGGGGGCCGGATTCACCCCTCCACTTT. It specifies CASSRGGPDSPLHF.

The genes are TRBV3-1 and TRBJ2-3; D not resolved. This CDR3 has 14 residues. Germline CDR1 and CDR2: LGHDT and YNNKEL (reference sequence). V was clipped by 0 bases and J by 9 bases, with 13 bases between them. CDR3 DNA: TGTGCCAGCAGCCAAGATGGGCCCCTCGGGACGCAGTATTTT. It specifies CASSQDGPLGTQYF.

This clonotype was picked up a small number of times. This chain connects TRBV12-3 or TRBV12-4 to TRBJ2-4; tentatively, D is TRBD2 (5 bases). CDR3 length equals 20 residues. The ends were cut back, 0 bases at V and 0 bases at J, with 21 bases in the middle. CDR3 nucleotides: TGTGCCAGCAGTTTAGCGGTGGTAGCGAGAAGTCAATTAGCCAAAAACATTCAGTACTTC. It codes for CASSLAVVARSQLAKNIQYF.

CDR3 coding DNA: TGCAGTGCTAGGCCGCGGGGGGTAGCCAAAAACATTCAGTACTTC. Its protein is CSARPRGVAKNIQYF. This chain joins TRBV20-1 and TRBJ2-4; 8 bases fit TRBD2. Germline V gene lookup returns CDR1 DFQATT and CDR2 SNEGSKA (reference sequence). With 3 bases clipped from V and 0 bases from J, the junction kept 4 bases outside the gene matches. This CDR3 is built from 15 residues.

J is TRBJ2-7 and V is TRBV20-1; D ambiguous. The CDR3 extends over 11 amino acids. The ends were cut back, 5 bases at V and 7 bases at J, with 12 bases in the middle. CDR1 is DFQATT and CDR2 is SNEGSKA in the germline V gene (reference sequence). Here the CDR3 DNA reads TGCAGTGCTCTCGACCTAAATGAGCAGTACTTC. Translating it yields CSALDLNEQYF.

This clonotype is a singleton in its sample. The chain has TRBV4-1 and TRBJ2-1; 14 bases fit TRBD2. Looked up from germline, CDR1 is MGHRA and CDR2 is YSYEKL. The V gene end was trimmed by 0 bases and the J gene end by 5 bases; junction bases not matched to a gene: 24. The CDR3 is made up of 24 amino acids. The CDR3 DNA is TGCGCCAGCAGCCAAGAATATTACCGCCGGGGACTAGCGGGAGATTTGGATTTAGACAATGAGCAGTTCTTC. It encodes CASSQEYYRRGLAGDLDLDNEQFF.

This clonotype was observed a few times. This chain links TRBV4-1 with TRBJ2-3; 11 bases are a match to TRBD2. CDR1 is MGHRA, CDR2 YSYEKL, per germline. V was pared by 0 bases and J by 5 bases, with 4 bases of the junction left unmatched. This CDR3 is built from 16 residues. This CDR3 is CASSQEGSGRGDTQYF. DNA for the CDR3: TGCGCCAGCAGCCAAGAGGGTAGCGGGAGGGGAGATACGCAGTATTTT.

This chain links TRBV20-1 with TRBJ2-1, with unresolved D. CDR3 length equals 10 residues. Trimming took off 0 bases at V and 9 bases at J, with 3 bases between the two ends. The germline gives CDR1 DFQATT, CDR2 SNEGSKA (reference sequence). For the CDR3, the DNA is TGCAGTGCTAGAGATGGTGAGCAGTTCTTC. It specifies CSARDGEQFF.

This clonotype was found a few times. V usage is TRBV28 and J usage is TRBJ2-2; D possibly corresponds to TRBD1 (6 bases). Germline CDR1 is MDHEN and CDR2 is SYDVKM. The germline V and J ends were trimmed by 5 bases and 1 base, with 14 bases remaining between them. The CDR3 is made up of 16 amino acids. CDR3 nucleotides: TGTGCCAGCAGTCCCCCTATGACAGGGAACACCGGGGAGCTGTTTTTT. Encoded protein: CASSPPMTGNTGELFF.

This clonotype was found a few times. The V call is TRBV18, the J call TRBJ2-7; D is perhaps TRBD1 (5 bases). Trimming left V 3 bases short and J 0 bases short, with 12 bases between. CDR3 length: 15 residues. The germline gives CDR1 KGHSH, CDR2 LQKENI. The CDR3 sequence: CASSPRWGGSYEQYF. CDR3 in DNA: TGTGCCAGCTCACCCCGTTGGGGCGGCTCCTACGAGCAGTACTTC.